A selection of T cell receptor beta chains follows, all from one sample in a study of blood T cell repertoires in COVID-19. The assay was immunoSEQ multiplex PCR, and TCRdb's table has in-frame clones only and misses some. The sample lists roughly 350,000 clones, 92% occurring once. The sequencing sample was made of PBMCs or T cells enriched from blood (not recorded which). These receptors all stem from a woman aged 25-40 years who had recovered from COVID-19. Both conserved end residues are part of each CDR3. The D gene is left open where the match is weak.

TRBV28	TRBD1	TRBJ2-7	CASRTGSSTYEQYF
TRBV6-5	.	TRBJ1-2	CASNPLQGRGGYTF
TRBV27	TRBD2	TRBJ2-5	CASRGGSQETQYF
TRBV7-2	TRBD1	TRBJ1-6	CASSFRQGNNSPLHF
TRBV4-1	.	TRBJ2-1	CASSKGVSRSYGNEQFF
TRBV28	.	TRBJ1-2	CASSQKYRDHYGYTF
TRBV9	TRBD1	TRBJ1-1	CASSLRTGMNTEAFF
TRBV28	.	TRBJ1-3	CASSFLGTSDF
TRBV12-3/TRBV12-4	.	TRBJ2-5	CASSYGLGGTQYF
TRBV6-5	TRBD1	TRBJ2-1	CAGAQDRLNNEQFF
TRBV4-2	TRBD2	TRBJ2-1	CASSQESGTSGSLYEQFF
TRBV29-1	TRBD1	TRBJ2-5	CSVELSDRSSETQYF
TRBV16	TRBD1	TRBJ1-1	CASSRRDRASEAFF
TRBV6-2/TRBV6-3	.	TRBJ2-7	CASSPQSYEQYF
TRBV6-2/TRBV6-3	TRBD1	TRBJ2-1	CASRLGGTGHYEQFF
TRBV7-8	.	TRBJ2-2	CASRPTRSPGELFF
TRBV28	.	TRBJ2-3	CASSLGHTDTQYF
TRBV1	.	TRBJ2-3	CTSSQVGPSGAEYF
TRBV6-5	.	TRBJ2-1	CASSRDWGDNEQFF
TRBV2	.	TRBJ1-5	CASSGGSSREQPQHF
TRBV10-3	.	TRBJ2-5	CAISTGETQYF
TRBV10-3	.	TRBJ1-1	CAISLLHGEETEAFF
TRBV11-2	.	TRBJ2-1	CASSFTAVKGEQFF
TRBV19	.	TRBJ1-1	CASSKRQVWNTEAFF
TRBV5-4	TRBD1	TRBJ2-1	CASKIQGGVFNEQFF
TRBV27	.	TRBJ1-2	CASSPGGSTFYGYTF
TRBV10-3	.	TRBJ2-7	CAISGLTSGSSEQYF
TRBV6-1	TRBD1	TRBJ1-1	CASSDKDRANTEAFF
TRBV11-2	.	TRBJ1-2	CASSLVSRYGYTF
TRBV27	TRBD1	TRBJ1-5	CASSLSAGTGKQPQHF
TRBV19	.	TRBJ1-1	CASKQGTGNTEAFF
TRBV15	TRBD1	TRBJ2-7	CATSGQGGRYEQYF
TRBV28	.	TRBJ1-1	CASSISGRMNTEAFF
TRBV7-3	TRBD2	TRBJ2-2	CASSQSGGYGTGELFF
TRBV6-6	TRBD2	TRBJ2-7	CASSRSGEWEQYF
TRBV7-2	TRBD1	TRBJ2-7	CASSLEGASVYEQYF
TRBV6-2/TRBV6-3	.	TRBJ2-3	CASSYPGGTDTQYF
TRBV28	.	TRBJ2-1	CASSWTQGYPYNEQFF
TRBV5-8	TRBD1	TRBJ1-5	CASSLGTGDQPQHF
TRBV27	.	TRBJ2-7	CASSFLWGQGNYEQYF
TRBV24-1	.	TRBJ2-1	CATSDFSEGDWQFF
TRBV29-1	.	TRBJ2-4	CSTLQGNIQYF
TRBV7-8	.	TRBJ1-5	CASSLTGDQPQHF
TRBV11-2	TRBD2	TRBJ2-2	CASSLRGGSGSEGELFF
TRBV5-1	.	TRBJ2-1	CASSLSSREQFF